The 7 T cell receptor beta chains given below trace back to one sample, sequenced in a study of shared clonotypes between healthy human individuals. Produced via immunoSEQ multiplex PCR; TCRdb's table is partial and in-frame only. The table has about 1.1 million clones, approximately 78% seen once. Sequencing was performed on memory CD4+ T cells from PBMCs. Subset of the sample: CD45RA-negative fraction. The receptors were sampled from a man aged 18-30 years in good health. Some clones in this sample may be carry-over from other donors' samples.

As concerns this clone: The sample has other DNA sequences that encode this CDR3 too. This chain connects TRBV28 to TRBJ2-7; D remains unclear. This CDR3 comprises 11 residues. Trimming pared 6 bases from V and 4 bases from J, leaving 7 bases between. CDR1 is MDHEN, CDR2 SYDVKM, per germline. CDR3 bases: TGTGCCAGCAGGAGTACTTACGAGCAGTACTTC. It is translated as CASRSTYEQYF.

Details on this clone: A much more abundant neighbour one base away suggests this may be a read error. Within the sample, other DNA sequences also encode this same CDR3. The chain has TRBV28 and TRBJ2-2; a weak D match, TRBD1 (6 bases). Trimming stripped 6 bases from V and 5 bases from J, with 16 bases between. Germline loops: CDR1 MDHEN, CDR2 SYDVKM. The CDR3 loop spans 15 amino acids. This CDR3 is CASSQIQTGTGELFF. For the CDR3, the DNA is TGTGCCAGCAGCCAAATCCAAACAGGGACCGGGGAGCTGTTTTTT.

J is TRBJ1-5 and V is TRBV18, with D uncertain. The V end was cut by 2 bases, the J end by 4 bases, with 12 bases between. This CDR3 is built from 15 residues. Germline loops: CDR1 KGHSH, CDR2 LQKENI. The CDR3 nucleotides read TGTGCCAGCTCACCATTGAGAGTCGGGAATCAGCCCCAGCATTTT. This gives the protein CASSPLRVGNQPQHF.

The V and J genes are TRBV5-4 and TRBJ2-4; possible D gene TRBD1, 5 bases. The V end was cut by 1 base, the J end by 7 bases, with 18 bases between. The CDR3 sequence is 16 residues long. Germline-derived CDR1 and CDR2 are SGHNT and YYREEE (reference sequence). The CDR3 nucleotides are TGTGCCAGCAGCTTGAAATGGGGCGTGGACACCAACATTCAGTACTTC. Residues: CASSLKWGVDTNIQYF.

The chain employs TRBV29-1 and TRBJ2-2; 12 nucleotides agree with TRBD1. Germline-derived CDR1 and CDR2 are SQVTM and ANQGSEA. J gave up 6 bases and V 5 bases, and 10 bases lay outside the gene matches. The CDR3 spans 16 residues. This chain's CDR3 is CSVPGQGAPGPGELFF. The CDR3 DNA reads TGCAGCGTTCCGGGACAGGGGGCGCCTGGCCCCGGGGAGCTGTTTTTT.

The V and J genes are TRBV18 and TRBJ2-3; 13 positions match TRBD2. The CDR3 is 16 amino acids. Germline V lookup: CDR1 KGHSH, CDR2 LQKENI. The V gene end was trimmed by 3 bases and the J gene end by 2 bases; junction bases not matched to a gene: 2. The CDR3 reads CASSPGLAGATDTQYF. CDR3 nucleotide sequence: TGTGCCAGCTCACCCGGACTAGCGGGAGCCACAGATACGCAGTATTTT.

V and J are TRBV5-8 and TRBJ1-1; TRBD1 matches 7 bases. CDR3 length: 11 residues. V lost 4 bases to trimming and J lost 9 bases; unmatched junction nucleotides: 3. Germline V gives CDR1 SGHTS, CDR2 YDEGEE. Here the CDR3 DNA reads TGTGCCAGCAGCCTGACAGGGAAAGCTTTCTTT. Amino acid sequence: CASSLTGKAFF.